One T cell receptor beta chain is described in this entry. Here immunoSEQ multiplex PCR was the method, and the copy in TCRdb shows in-frame clones only, minus some. This table holds approximately 110,000 clones, about 89% found once. The data are from a study of T cell changes during pregnancy in multiple sclerosis. After removal of 2 bases from V and 1 base from J, the junction contained 5 bases not matched to a gene. The CDR3 consists of 15 residues. Germline lookup yields CDR1 LNHDA and CDR2 SQIVND (reference sequence). Sequenced here: peripheral blood, sampled after pregnancy. The V gene is TRBV19, the J gene TRBJ2-7; TRBD1 aligns across 7 bases. The TCR comes from a female donor with multiple sclerosis, enrolled in a pregnancy study. CDR3 nucleotide sequence: TGTGCCAGTAGTATACGGGCAGGGGGTTCCTACGAGCAGTACTTC. Protein sequence: CASSIRAGGSYEQYF.